This entry describes one T cell receptor beta chain. CDR3 length: 15 residues. Germline V CDR1 and CDR2: LNHDA, SQIVND (reference sequence). Trimming pared 5 bases from V and 7 bases from J, leaving 15 bases between. These data are taken from a study of blood T cell repertoires in COVID-19. Study summary: Acute and convalescent COVID-19 specimens originated in the United States, Italy and Spain. T cells, B-cell-depleted T cells, or PBMCs provided the cDNA or gDNA that served as material.

Produced via immunoSEQ multiplex PCR; TCRdb's table is partial and in-frame only. The data hold approximately 110,000 clones, with 65% to 90% observed a single time. This clonotype was sampled from a man older than 75 with acute or convalescent COVID-19. Sequencing was performed on peripheral blood. The rearrangement links TRBV19 to TRBJ1-6; D is possibly TRBD1 (6 bases). The CDR3 spells CASSSTTGSNSPLHF. In DNA, the CDR3 is TGTGCCAGTAGTTCCACGACAGGCTCCAATTCACCCCTCCACTTT.